The entry below gives a single T cell receptor beta chain sequence along with its context. Both 60 Vbeta primers and 13 Jbeta primers went into the PCR. Using immunoSEQ multiplex PCR, the repertoire was profiled, and TCRdb retains in-frame clones only, with some absent. The profile shows some 150,000 clones, over 60% of them singletons. These data come from a study of cytomegalovirus exposure and HLA in healthy donors. Trimming took 3 bases from V and 0 from J, leaving 10 bases between them. CDR3 length equals 15 residues. The V gene's germline CDR1 is SGHVS and CDR2 FNYEAQ. V usage is TRBV7-6 and J usage is TRBJ2-3; D unclear. This TCR was recovered from a male donor in good health and CMV-seronegative. The sequencing input was PBMCs. The CDR3 region has the DNA TGTGCCAGCAGCTTGGTGTCCGCGAGCACAGATACGCAGTATTTT. This sequence encodes CASSLVSASTDTQYF.